The next 24 T cell receptor beta chains were all read from a single sample in a study of blood T cell repertoires in COVID-19. Some clones are missing from TCRdb's copy, which holds only in-frame ones; the method was immunoSEQ multiplex PCR. The table lists hundreds of thousands of clones, 88% of them singletons. Sequenced material: peripheral blood. Receptors were obtained from a woman aged 45 to 65 with active or convalescent COVID-19.

The chain has TRBV19 and TRBJ1-5, with TRBD1 matching 7 bases. With 1 base clipped from V and 4 bases from J, the junction kept 4 bases outside the gene matches. This CDR3 has 15 amino acids. Looked up from germline, CDR1 is LNHDA and CDR2 is SQIVND (reference sequence). CDR3 bases: TGTGCCAGTAGTATAGTGGGGACAGCTAATCAGCCCCAGCATTTT. Its translation is CASSIVGTANQPQHF.

This chain links TRBV5-1 with TRBJ1-6; D remains unclear. V was trimmed by 0 bases and J by 7 bases, leaving 11 bases between them. This CDR3 region has 15 residues. The V gene's germline CDR1 is SGHRS and CDR2 YFSETQ. The CDR3 DNA reads TGCGCCAGCAGCTTGGGGCAGAACATAAATTCACCCCTCCACTTT. This gives the protein CASSLGQNINSPLHF.

The rearrangement links TRBV28 to TRBJ2-6, with D possibly TRBD1 on 6 matching bases. The CDR3 runs to 16 residues. Trimming shortened V by 5 bases and J by 3 bases, and 14 bases separated the two germline ends. CDR1 and CDR2 (germline): MDHEN, SYDVKM. The CDR3 spells CASSLAGAGGANVLTF. Written as DNA, the CDR3 is TGTGCCAGCAGTCTAGCAGGGGCAGGTGGGGCCAACGTCCTGACTTTC.

This clone was counted a single time. The chain combines TRBV29-1 with TRBJ2-7; D is perhaps TRBD1 (6 bases). This CDR3 region has 16 residues. Germline V gene data show CDR1 as SQVTM and CDR2 as ANQGSEA. The V end lost 4 bases, the J end lost 4 bases, and 23 bases lay between the germline ends. CDR3 loop: CSVATRPTGPFYEQYF. As DNA, the CDR3 is TGCAGCGTTGCCACCAGGCCGACAGGACCGTTTTACGAGCAGTACTTC.

The chain joins TRBV18 to TRBJ2-7; 13 bases agree with TRBD2. Germline CDR1 KGHSH, CDR2 LQKENI. V was pared by 5 bases and J by 0 bases, with 7 bases of the junction left unmatched. The CDR3 is made up of 17 amino acids. The CDR3 sequence: CASSGTSGAESSYEQYF. The CDR3 DNA reads TGTGCCAGCTCAGGGACTAGCGGGGCCGAGAGCTCCTACGAGCAGTACTTC.

The V and J genes are TRBV27 and TRBJ2-5; D gene ambiguous. Germline loops: CDR1 MNHEY, CDR2 SMNVEV (reference sequence). The CDR3 loop spans 14 amino acids. The V end was cut by 0 bases, the J end by 4 bases, with 9 bases between. Here the CDR3 reads CASSLSFPGETQYF. The CDR3 DNA is TGTGCCAGCAGTTTATCGTTCCCGGGAGAGACCCAGTACTTC.

The chain employs TRBV18 and TRBJ2-3; 8 bases are a match to TRBD2. With V trimmed by 3 bases and J by 1 base, 9 bases remained unmatched. This CDR3 is 17 amino acids long. The germline V gene has CDR1 KGHSH and CDR2 LQKENI. The CDR3 nucleotides read TGTGCCAGCTCACCTCCCCGGGCGGGGGGCGGCACAGATACGCAGTATTTT. This sequence encodes CASSPPRAGGGTDTQYF.

The chain is built from TRBV30 and TRBJ1-6; 9 nucleotides align to TRBD1. Germline V CDR1 and CDR2: GTSNPN, SVGIG (reference sequence). The CDR3 contains 15 residues. Germline trimming cut 5 bases from V and 11 bases from J; bases unmatched to any gene: 13. The CDR3 loop reads CAWAPGGTGKPPLHF. The CDR3 DNA reads as TGTGCCTGGGCCCCCGGTGGGACAGGGAAACCACCCCTCCACTTT. The variable domain in full, with the rest retrieved from reference TRBV30 and TRBJ1-6, is SQTIHQWPATLVQPVGSPLSLECTVEGTSNPNLYWYRQAAGRGLQLLFYSVGIGQISSEVPQNLSASRPQDRQFILSSKKLLLSDSGFYLCAWAPGGTGKPPLHFGNGTRLTVT.

The V call is TRBV5-1, the J call TRBJ2-7; a possible D gene is TRBD1 (7 bases). V was pared by 4 bases and J by 3 bases, with 11 bases between. Germline V gives CDR1 SGHRS, CDR2 YFSETQ. The CDR3 is made up of 13 amino acids. CDR3 DNA sequence: TGCGCCAGCAGCGCGGGACAGTTCTACGAGCAGTACTTC. Translated: CASSAGQFYEQYF.

V and J are TRBV7-9 and TRBJ2-1, with TRBD2 identical over 8 bases. The CDR3 covers 16 residues. The V gene end was trimmed by 2 bases and the J gene end by 7 bases; junction bases not matched to a gene: 10. Germline CDR1 reads SEHNR; CDR2 reads FQNEAQ (reference sequence). CDR3 protein: CASSLLGLAGVNEQFF. The DNA for the CDR3 is TGTGCCAGCAGCTTACTCGGACTAGCCGGGGTGAATGAGCAGTTCTTC. Full variable domain (remainder filled in from reference TRBV7-9 and TRBJ2-1): DTGVSQNPRHKITKRGQNVTFRCDPISEHNRLYWYRQTLGQGPEFLTYFQNEAQLEKSRLLSDRFSAERPKGSFSTLEIQRTEQGDSAMYLCASSLLGLAGVNEQFFGPGTRLTVL.

V and J are TRBV6-6 and TRBJ1-1; TRBD1 matches 7 bases. Germline CDR1 reads MNHNY; CDR2 reads SVGAGI (reference sequence). There are 15 residues in the CDR3. With 5 bases clipped from V and 1 base from J, the junction kept 7 bases outside the gene matches. The CDR3 DNA reads TGTGCCAGCAGTGTAAGACAGGGTTCGAACACTGAAGCTTTCTTT. Protein sequence: CASSVRQGSNTEAFF.

The rearrangement uses TRBV5-4 and TRBJ2-3, with 9 bases fitting TRBD2. Looked up from germline, CDR1 is SGHNT and CDR2 is YYREEE (reference sequence). This CDR3 region has 16 residues. Losses at the gene ends were 5 bases for V and 4 bases for J; bases not matched to a gene: 11. This CDR3 reads CASSPSVQRGADTQYF. DNA for the CDR3: TGTGCCAGCAGTCCATCCGTCCAGCGGGGGGCAGATACGCAGTATTTT.

The chain is built from TRBV29-1 and TRBJ2-7; D not certain. The CDR3 runs 12 residues. The germline gives CDR1 SQVTM, CDR2 ANQGSEA. The V gene lost 5 bases and the J gene lost 2 bases, with 10 bases spanning the gap. The CDR3 here is CSVQGVTYEQYF. CDR3 nucleotides: TGCAGCGTTCAAGGTGTTACCTACGAGCAGTACTTC.

This sequence joins TRBV4-1 and TRBJ1-1, with D uncertain. V lost 4 bases, J lost 1 base, and 10 bases lay in between. Germline V lookup: CDR1 MGHRA, CDR2 YSYEKL. The CDR3 spans 14 residues. CDR3 coding DNA: TGCGCCAGCAGCCTCCTTGAGGGGAACACTGAAGCTTTCTTT. Its translation: CASSLLEGNTEAFF.

The chain employs TRBV2 and TRBJ1-6, with D hard to call. Trimming pared 8 bases from V and 0 bases from J, leaving 11 bases between. The CDR3 contains 15 residues. Germline CDR1 is SNHLY and CDR2 is FYNNEI. The CDR3 coding sequence is TGTGCCAGCGGGAGGGAAAGCTCCTATAATTCACCCCTCCACTTT. It codes for CASGRESSYNSPLHF.

The CDR3 here is CASSQGPRRGLTEAFF. The CDR3 nucleotides are TGTGCCAGCAGCCAAGGGCCCCGAAGAGGTCTCACTGAAGCTTTCTTT. The chain combines TRBV3-1 (or the pseudogene TRBV3-2) with TRBJ1-1; D uncertain. The CDR3 has 16 residues. The V end lost 1 base, the J end lost 4 bases, and 16 bases lay between the germline ends. Germline V gene lookup returns CDR1 LGHDT and CDR2 YNNKEL (reference sequence).

CDR3 loop: CASSPGTGVTGANVLTF. The CDR3, as DNA: TGTGCCAGCAGTCCGGGAACAGGGGTTACTGGGGCCAACGTCCTGACTTTC. The J gene is TRBJ2-6, the V gene TRBV28; 7 bases match TRBD1. Germline assignment: CDR1 MDHEN and CDR2 SYDVKM. V gave up 5 bases and J gave up 2 bases; unmatched junction bases: 9. This CDR3 comprises 17 residues.

The chain recombines TRBV7-2 with TRBJ2-3; 10 nucleotides match TRBD2. Germline CDR1 reads SGHTA; CDR2 reads FQGNSA. J gave up 3 bases and V 4 bases, and 7 bases lay outside the gene matches. This CDR3 is 16 amino acids long. The CDR3 spells CASSYLLAGGTDTQYF. DNA for the CDR3: TGTGCCAGCAGCTACCTATTAGCGGGGGGTACAGATACGCAGTATTTT.

The chain has TRBV7-2 and TRBJ1-1; weak D call: TRBD1 (6 bases). V dropped 1 base and J dropped 8 bases, with 14 bases sitting between them. CDR3 length: 14 amino acids. Looked up from germline, CDR1 is SGHTA and CDR2 is FQGNSA. The CDR3 region is CASSLESSGAEAFF. DNA for the CDR3: TGTGCCAGCAGCTTAGAGTCATCAGGGGCCGAAGCTTTCTTT.

The CDR3 is CASSVQENTEAFF. CDR3 DNA: TGTGCCAGCAGCGTACAGGAGAACACTGAAGCTTTCTTT. This chain uses TRBV7-2 with TRBJ1-1; possible D gene TRBD1, 5 bases. CDR3 length: 13 residues. CDR1 is SGHTA, CDR2 FQGNSA, per germline. V was clipped by 5 bases and J by 1 base, with 8 bases between them.

The J gene is TRBJ2-3, the V gene TRBV6-6, with 7 bases identical to TRBD1. There are 16 residues in the CDR3. Germline CDR1 is MNHNY and CDR2 is SVGAGI (reference sequence). The ends lost 5 bases at V and 0 bases at J; junction bases unmatched: 8. The CDR3 coding sequence is TGTGCCAGCAGTCGAATCACAGGGGCCAGCACAGATACGCAGTATTTT. Protein: CASSRITGASTDTQYF.

This rearrangement joins TRBV3-1 (or the pseudogene TRBV3-2) to TRBJ2-7; 8 nucleotides align to TRBD2. Germline-derived CDR1 and CDR2 are LGHDT and YNNKEL (reference sequence). The CDR3 extends over 17 amino acids. V shed 0 bases and J 0 bases; nucleotides not matched to a gene: 7. CDR3 coding DNA: TGTGCCAGCAGCCAAGAGGGCCTAGCGGGCTACTCCTACGAGCAGTACTTC. Encoded protein: CASSQEGLAGYSYEQYF.

The chain couples TRBV24-1 to TRBJ2-7; 7 nucleotides align to TRBD1. The V and J ends lost 5 bases and 3 bases, in that order; junction bases with no gene match: 12. Germline assignment: CDR1 KGHDR and CDR2 SFDVKD. The CDR3 sequence is 16 residues long. In nucleotides, the CDR3 is TGTGCCACCAGTGGTGGGGGAGAGGGGGCTTTCTACGAGCAGTACTTC. It encodes CATSGGGEGAFYEQYF.

The rearrangement links TRBV30 to TRBJ1-6, with D possibly being TRBD1 (5 bases). V lost 0 bases, J lost 7 bases, and 19 bases lay in between. Per the germline V gene, CDR1 is GTSNPN and CDR2 is SVGIG (reference sequence). The CDR3 is 17 residues long. The CDR3 DNA reads TGTGCCTGGAGTGTAACAGGAACCGCCGAAAGGAATTCACCCCTCCACTTT. It codes for CAWSVTGTAERNSPLHF.